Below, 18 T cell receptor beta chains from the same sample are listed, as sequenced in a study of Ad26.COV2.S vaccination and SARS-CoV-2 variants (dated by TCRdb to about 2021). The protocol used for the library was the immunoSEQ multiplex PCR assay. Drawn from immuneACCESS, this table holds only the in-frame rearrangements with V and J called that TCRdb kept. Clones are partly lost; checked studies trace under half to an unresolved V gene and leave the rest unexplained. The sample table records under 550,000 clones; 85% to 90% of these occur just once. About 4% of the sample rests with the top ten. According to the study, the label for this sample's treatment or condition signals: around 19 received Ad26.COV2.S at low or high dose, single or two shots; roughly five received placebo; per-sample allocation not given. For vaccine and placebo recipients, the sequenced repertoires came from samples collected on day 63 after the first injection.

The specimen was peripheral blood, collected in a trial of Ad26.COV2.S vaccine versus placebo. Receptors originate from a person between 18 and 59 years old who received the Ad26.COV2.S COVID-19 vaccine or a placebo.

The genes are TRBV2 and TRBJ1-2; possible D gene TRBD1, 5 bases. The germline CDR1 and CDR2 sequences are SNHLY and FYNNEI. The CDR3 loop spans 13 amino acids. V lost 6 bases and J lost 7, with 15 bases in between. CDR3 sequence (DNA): TGTGCCAGCAGGGAAACCCCAGGGTCTGGCTACACCTTC. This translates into CASRETPGSGYTF.

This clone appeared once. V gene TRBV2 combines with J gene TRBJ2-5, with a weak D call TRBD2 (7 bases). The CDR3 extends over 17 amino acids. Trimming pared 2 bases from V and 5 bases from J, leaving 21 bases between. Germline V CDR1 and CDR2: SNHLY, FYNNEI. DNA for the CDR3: TGTGCCAGCAGTGAACGGGGGGCAGGGAGAGTCGGCGAGACCCAGTACTTC. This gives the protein CASSERGAGRVGETQYF.

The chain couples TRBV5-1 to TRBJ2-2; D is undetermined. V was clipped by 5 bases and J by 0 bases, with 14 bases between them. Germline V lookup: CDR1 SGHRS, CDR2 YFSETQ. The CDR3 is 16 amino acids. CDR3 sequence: CASRTRERPNTGELFF. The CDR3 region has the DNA TGCGCCAGCAGGACCCGAGAGCGACCGAACACCGGGGAGCTGTTTTTT. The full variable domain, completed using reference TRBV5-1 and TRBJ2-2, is KAGVTQTPRYLIKTRGQQVTLSCSPISGHRSVSWYQQTPGQGLQFLFEYFSETQRNKGNFPGRFSGRQFSNSRSEMNVSTLELGDSALYLCASRTRERPNTGELFFGEGSRLTVL.

The CDR3 coding sequence is TGTGCCAGCAGCCAATTTGTCCCGACTGAGGGGACGAACACCGGGGAGCTGTTTTTT. Protein product: CASSQFVPTEGTNTGELFF. The chain has TRBV4-2 and TRBJ2-2; D tentatively fits TRBD1 or TRBD2 (5 bases each). CDR1 and CDR2 from the germline V gene are LGHNA and YNFKEQ. Trimming took 2 bases from V and 0 from J, leaving 19 bases between them. The CDR3 runs 19 residues.

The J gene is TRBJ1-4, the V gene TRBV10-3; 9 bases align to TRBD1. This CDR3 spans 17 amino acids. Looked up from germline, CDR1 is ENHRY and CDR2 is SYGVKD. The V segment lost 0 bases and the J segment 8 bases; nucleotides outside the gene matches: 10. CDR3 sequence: CAISESLQGASPEKLFF. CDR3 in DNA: TGTGCCATCAGTGAGTCGTTACAGGGGGCATCCCCCGAAAAACTGTTTTTT.

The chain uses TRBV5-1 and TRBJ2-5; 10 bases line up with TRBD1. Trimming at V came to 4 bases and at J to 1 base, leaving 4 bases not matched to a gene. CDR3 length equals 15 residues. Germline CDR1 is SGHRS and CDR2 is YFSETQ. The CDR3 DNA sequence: TGCGCCAGCAGCGAGGGACAGGGGCTCCAAGAGACCCAGTACTTC. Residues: CASSEGQGLQETQYF.

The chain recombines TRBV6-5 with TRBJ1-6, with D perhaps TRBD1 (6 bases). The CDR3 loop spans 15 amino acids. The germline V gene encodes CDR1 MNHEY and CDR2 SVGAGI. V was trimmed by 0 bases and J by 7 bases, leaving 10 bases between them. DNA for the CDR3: TGTGCCAGCAGTTACTCGGGTGGACAGAATTCACCCCTCCACTTT. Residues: CASSYSGGQNSPLHF.

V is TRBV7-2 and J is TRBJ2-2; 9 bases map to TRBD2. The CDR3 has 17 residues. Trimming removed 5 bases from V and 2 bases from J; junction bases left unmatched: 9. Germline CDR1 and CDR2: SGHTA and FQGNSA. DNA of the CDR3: TGTGCCAGCAGCCCAACCGGGACTAGCTTTAACACCGGGGAGCTGTTTTTT. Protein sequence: CASSPTGTSFNTGELFF.

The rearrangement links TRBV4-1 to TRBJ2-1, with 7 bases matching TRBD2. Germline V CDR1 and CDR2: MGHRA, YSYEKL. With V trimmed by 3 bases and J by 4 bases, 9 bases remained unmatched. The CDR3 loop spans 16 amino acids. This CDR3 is CASSQGGVKVYNEQFF. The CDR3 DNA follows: TGCGCCAGCAGCCAGGGAGGGGTGAAGGTATACAATGAGCAGTTCTTC.

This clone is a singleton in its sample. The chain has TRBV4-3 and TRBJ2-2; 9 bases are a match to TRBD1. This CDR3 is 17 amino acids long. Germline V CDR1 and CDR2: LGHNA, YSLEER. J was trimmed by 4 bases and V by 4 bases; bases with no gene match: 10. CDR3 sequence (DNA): TGCGCCAGCAGCCGGGATGTTACAGGGGGCGGCACCGGGGAGCTGTTTTTT. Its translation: CASSRDVTGGGTGELFF.

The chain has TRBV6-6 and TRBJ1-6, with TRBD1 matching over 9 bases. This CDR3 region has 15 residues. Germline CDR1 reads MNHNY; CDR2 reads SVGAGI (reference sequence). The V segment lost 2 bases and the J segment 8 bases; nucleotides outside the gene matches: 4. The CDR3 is CASSYDGTGHSPLHF. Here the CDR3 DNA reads TGTGCCAGCAGTTACGATGGGACAGGGCATTCACCCCTCCACTTT.

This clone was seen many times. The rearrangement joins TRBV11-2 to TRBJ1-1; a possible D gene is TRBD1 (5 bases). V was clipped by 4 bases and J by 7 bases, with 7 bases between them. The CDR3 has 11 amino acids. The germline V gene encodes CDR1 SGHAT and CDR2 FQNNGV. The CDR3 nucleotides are TGTGCCAGCAGCTCAGGGATTGAAGCTTTCTTT. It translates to CASSSGIEAFF.

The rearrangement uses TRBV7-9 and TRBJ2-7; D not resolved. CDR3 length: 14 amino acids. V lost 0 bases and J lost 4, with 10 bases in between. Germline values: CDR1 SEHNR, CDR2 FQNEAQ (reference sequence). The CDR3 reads CASSLAPENYEQYF. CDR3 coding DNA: TGTGCCAGCAGCTTAGCCCCCGAGAATTACGAGCAGTACTTC.

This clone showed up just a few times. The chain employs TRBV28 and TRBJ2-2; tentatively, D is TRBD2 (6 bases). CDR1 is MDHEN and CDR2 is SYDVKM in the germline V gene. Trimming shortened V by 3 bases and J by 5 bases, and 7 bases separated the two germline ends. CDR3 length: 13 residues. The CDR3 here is CASSLEGTGELFF. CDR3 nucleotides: TGTGCCAGCAGTTTGGAGGGTACCGGGGAGCTGTTTTTT.

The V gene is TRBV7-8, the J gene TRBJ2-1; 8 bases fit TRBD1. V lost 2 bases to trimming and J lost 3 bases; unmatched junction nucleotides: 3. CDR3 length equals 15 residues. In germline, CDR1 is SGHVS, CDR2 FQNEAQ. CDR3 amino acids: CASSLSGQGYNEQFF. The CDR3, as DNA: TGTGCCAGCAGCTTAAGCGGACAGGGCTACAATGAGCAGTTCTTC.

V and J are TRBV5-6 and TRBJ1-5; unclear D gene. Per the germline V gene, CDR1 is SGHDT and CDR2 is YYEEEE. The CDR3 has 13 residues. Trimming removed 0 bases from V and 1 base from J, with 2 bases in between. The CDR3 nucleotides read TGTGCCAGCAGCTTGGCCAGCAATCAGCCCCAGCATTTT. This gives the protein CASSLASNQPQHF. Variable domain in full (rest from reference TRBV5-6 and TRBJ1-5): DAGVTQSPTHLIKTRGQQVTLRCSPKSGHDTVSWYQQALGQGPQFIFQYYEEEERQRGNFPDRFSGHQFPNYSSELNVNALLLGDSALYLCASSLASNQPQHFGDGTRLSIL.

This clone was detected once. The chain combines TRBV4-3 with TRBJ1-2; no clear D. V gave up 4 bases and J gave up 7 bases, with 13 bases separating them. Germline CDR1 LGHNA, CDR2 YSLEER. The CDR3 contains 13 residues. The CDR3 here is CASSPPSGVGYTF. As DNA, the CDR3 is TGCGCCAGCAGCCCTCCGTCCGGGGTTGGCTACACCTTC.

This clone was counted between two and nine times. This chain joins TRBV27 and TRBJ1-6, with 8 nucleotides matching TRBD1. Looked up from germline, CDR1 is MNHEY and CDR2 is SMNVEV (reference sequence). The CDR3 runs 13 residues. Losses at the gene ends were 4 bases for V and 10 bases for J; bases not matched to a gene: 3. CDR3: CASSWDRTSPLHF. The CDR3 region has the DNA TGTGCCAGCAGTTGGGACAGGACCTCACCCCTCCACTTT.